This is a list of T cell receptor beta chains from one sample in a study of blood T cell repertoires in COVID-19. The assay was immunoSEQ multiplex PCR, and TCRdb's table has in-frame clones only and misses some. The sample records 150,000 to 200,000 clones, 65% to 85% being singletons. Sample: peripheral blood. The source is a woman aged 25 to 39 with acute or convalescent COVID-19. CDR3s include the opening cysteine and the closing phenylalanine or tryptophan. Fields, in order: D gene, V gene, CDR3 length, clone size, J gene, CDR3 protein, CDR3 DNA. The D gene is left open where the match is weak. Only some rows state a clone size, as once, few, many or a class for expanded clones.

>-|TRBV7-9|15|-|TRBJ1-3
CASSTRGGSGNTIYF
TGTGCCAGCAGCACCAGGGGAGGGTCTGGAAACACCATATATTTT
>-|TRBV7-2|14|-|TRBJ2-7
CASSLEAGPYEQYF
TGTGCCAGCAGCTTAGAGGCGGGACCCTACGAGCAGTACTTC
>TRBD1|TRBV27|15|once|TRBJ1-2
CASSLARGTGYGYTF
TGTGCCAGCAGTTTAGCTCGAGGGACAGGCTATGGCTACACCTTC
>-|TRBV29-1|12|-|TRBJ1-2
CSVEDSWWGYTF
TGCAGCGTTGAAGATAGTTGGTGGGGCTACACCTTC
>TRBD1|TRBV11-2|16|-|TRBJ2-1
CASSSTTGTGGNEQFF
TGTGCCAGCAGCTCAACCACCGGGACAGGGGGGAATGAGCAGTTCTTC
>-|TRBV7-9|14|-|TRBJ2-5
CASSLVGGKETQYF
TGTGCCAGCAGCTTAGTCGGCGGAAAAGAGACCCAGTACTTC
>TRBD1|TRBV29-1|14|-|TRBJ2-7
CSVGQGTGYSEQYF
TGCAGCGTTGGCCAAGGGACAGGTTATTCCGAGCAGTACTTC
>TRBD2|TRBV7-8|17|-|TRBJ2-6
CASSSAGGGSGANVLTF
TGTGCCAGCAGCTCCGCGGGGGGCGGGTCTGGGGCCAACGTCCTGACTTTC
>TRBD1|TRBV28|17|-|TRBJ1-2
CASSLVGQGAQSYGYTF
TGTGCCAGCAGTTTGGTAGGACAGGGGGCGCAGAGCTATGGCTACACCTTC
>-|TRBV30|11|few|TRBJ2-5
CASQGEETQYF
TGTGCCTCACAGGGTGAAGAGACCCAGTACTTC
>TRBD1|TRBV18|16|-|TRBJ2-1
CASSLSHGQGNNEQFF
TGTGCCAGCTCACTAAGTCACGGACAGGGAAACAATGAGCAGTTCTTC
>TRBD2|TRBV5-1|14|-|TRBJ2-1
CASGLAGVVNEQFF
TGCGCCAGCGGTCTAGCGGGAGTAGTGAATGAGCAGTTCTTC
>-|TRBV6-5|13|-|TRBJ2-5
CASSPESSATQYF
TGTGCCAGCAGCCCCGAAAGCTCTGCGACCCAGTACTTC
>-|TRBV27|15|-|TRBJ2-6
CASSLSLAGANVLTF
TGTGCCAGCAGTTTATCACTGGCTGGGGCCAACGTCCTGACTTTC
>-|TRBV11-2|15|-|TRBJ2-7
CASRHSDTRSYEQYF
TGTGCCAGCAGGCACTCGGACACTCGCTCCTACGAGCAGTACTTC
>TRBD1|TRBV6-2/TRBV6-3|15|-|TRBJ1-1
CASSLERQGNTEAFF
TGTGCCAGCAGTCTGGAGAGACAGGGGAACACTGAAGCTTTCTTT
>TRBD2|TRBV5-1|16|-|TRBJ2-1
CASSLAGLVADNEQFF
TGCGCCAGCAGCTTGGCGGGACTAGTGGCGGACAATGAGCAGTTCTTC
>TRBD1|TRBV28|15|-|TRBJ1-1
CASRYTGVLITEAFF
TGTGCCAGCAGATATACAGGGGTTTTAATCACTGAAGCTTTCTTT
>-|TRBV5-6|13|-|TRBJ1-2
CASKLGGAYGYTF
TGTGCCAGCAAATTAGGTGGGGCCTATGGCTACACCTTC
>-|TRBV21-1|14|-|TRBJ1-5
CASSGQSSNQPQHF
TGTGCCAGCAGTGGACAGAGTAGCAATCAGCCCCAGCATTTT
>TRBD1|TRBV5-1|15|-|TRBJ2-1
CASSLDRQGANEQFF
TGCGCCAGCAGCTTGGACCGACAGGGGGCCAATGAGCAGTTCTTC
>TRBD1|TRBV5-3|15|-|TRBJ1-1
CARSLVGTVNTEAFF
TGTGCCAGAAGCTTGGTAGGGACAGTCAACACTGAAGCTTTCTTT
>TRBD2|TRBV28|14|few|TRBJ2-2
CASSLGLGAGELFF
TGTGCCAGCAGTTTGGGACTAGGCGCCGGGGAGCTGTTTTTT
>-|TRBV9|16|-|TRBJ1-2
CASSVVPGTTNYGYTF
TGTGCCAGCAGCGTAGTACCGGGAACCACTAACTATGGCTACACCTTC
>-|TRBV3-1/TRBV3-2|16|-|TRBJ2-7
CASSQLSSNRDYEQYF
TGTGCCAGCAGCCAACTCTCGTCCAACAGGGATTACGAGCAGTACTTC
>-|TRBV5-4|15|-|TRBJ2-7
CASSPAGAGSYEQYF
TGTGCCAGCAGCCCGGCGGGGGCGGGCTCCTACGAGCAGTACTTC
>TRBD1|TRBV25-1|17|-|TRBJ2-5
CASSGQGALRFPETQYF
TGTGCCAGCAGTGGACAGGGGGCGTTGAGGTTCCCTGAGACCCAGTACTTC
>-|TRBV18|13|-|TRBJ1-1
CASSPGRGTEAFF
TGTGCCAGCTCACCGGGCAGGGGCACTGAAGCTTTCTTT
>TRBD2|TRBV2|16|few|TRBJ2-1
CASWASGTSSYNEQFF
TGTGCCAGCTGGGCTAGCGGGACGAGCTCCTACAATGAGCAGTTCTTC
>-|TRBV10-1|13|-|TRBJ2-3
CASSEGPTDTQYF
TGCGCCAGCAGTGAGGGCCCGACAGATACGCAGTATTTT
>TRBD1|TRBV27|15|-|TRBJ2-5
CASSSTPTGRETQYF
TGTGCCAGCAGTTCCACCCCGACAGGGAGAGAGACCCAGTACTTC
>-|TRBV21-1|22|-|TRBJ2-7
CASSKVPSTQLHGTPTHYEQYF
TGTGCCAGCAGCAAAGTGCCCTCCACGCAACTGCACGGGACTCCCACCCACTACGAGCAGTACTTC
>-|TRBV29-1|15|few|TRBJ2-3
CSTQGVRKTPVTQYF
TGCAGCACCCAAGGAGTGCGGAAAACTCCGGTCACGCAGTATTTT